This T cell receptor beta chain was observed in a study of shared T cell receptors in the human thymus. The length of the CDR3 is 17 residues. V dropped 2 bases and J dropped 2; count of bases not matched to a gene: 5. The germline CDR1 and CDR2 sequences are SGDLS and YYNGEE. The assay was immunoSEQ multiplex PCR, and TCRdb's table has in-frame clones only and misses some. The sample has hundreds of thousands of clones, about 90% seen once. These same data were also listed under a study on human thymus T cells. That study reports: The source of the thymus tissue was resections taken during corrective heart surgery.

The chain has TRBV9 and TRBJ2-3; TRBD2 matches 13 bases. The TCR originated in a boy under two years old with a congenital heart defect. The sample consisted of thymocytes. CDR3 in DNA: TGTGCCAGCAGCGTGGGTGGGACTAGCGGGATCACAGATACGCAGTATTTT. Translation gives CASSVGGTSGITDTQYF.